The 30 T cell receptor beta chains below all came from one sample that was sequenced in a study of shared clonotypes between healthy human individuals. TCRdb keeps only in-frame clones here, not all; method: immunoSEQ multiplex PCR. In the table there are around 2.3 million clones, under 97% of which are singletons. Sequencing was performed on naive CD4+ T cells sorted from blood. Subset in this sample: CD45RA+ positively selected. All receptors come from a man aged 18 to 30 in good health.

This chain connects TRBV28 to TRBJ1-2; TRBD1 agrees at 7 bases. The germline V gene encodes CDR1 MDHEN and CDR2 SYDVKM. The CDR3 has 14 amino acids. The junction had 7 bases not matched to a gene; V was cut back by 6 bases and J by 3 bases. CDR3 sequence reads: CASSNPGQYYGYTF. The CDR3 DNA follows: TGTGCCAGCAGCAATCCGGGACAGTACTATGGCTACACCTTC.

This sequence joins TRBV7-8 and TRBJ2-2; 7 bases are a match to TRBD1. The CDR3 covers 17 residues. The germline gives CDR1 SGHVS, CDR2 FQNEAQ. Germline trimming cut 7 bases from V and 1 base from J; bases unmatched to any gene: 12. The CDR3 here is CASISHRDSLNTGELFF. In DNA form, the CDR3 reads TGTGCCAGCATCTCTCACCGGGACAGCTTGAACACCGGGGAGCTGTTTTTT.

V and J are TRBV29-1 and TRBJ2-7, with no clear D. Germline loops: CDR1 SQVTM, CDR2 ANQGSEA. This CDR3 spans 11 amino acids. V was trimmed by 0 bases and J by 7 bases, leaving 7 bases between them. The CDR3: CSVEDLSEQYF. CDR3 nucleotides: TGCAGCGTTGAAGATTTGAGTGAGCAGTACTTC.

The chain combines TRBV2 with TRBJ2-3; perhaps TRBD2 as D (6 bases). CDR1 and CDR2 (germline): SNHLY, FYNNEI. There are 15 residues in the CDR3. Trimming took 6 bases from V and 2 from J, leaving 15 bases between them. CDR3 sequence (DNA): TGTGCCAGCAGAAGGTTTGCGGGACTCACAGATACGCAGTATTTT. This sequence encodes CASRRFAGLTDTQYF.

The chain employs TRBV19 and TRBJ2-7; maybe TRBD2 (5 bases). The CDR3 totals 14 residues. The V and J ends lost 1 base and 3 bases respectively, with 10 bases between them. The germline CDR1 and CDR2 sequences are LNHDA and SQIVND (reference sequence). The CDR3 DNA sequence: TGTGCCAGTAGTATAGGACTACTGTACTACGAGCAGTACTTC. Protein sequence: CASSIGLLYYEQYF.

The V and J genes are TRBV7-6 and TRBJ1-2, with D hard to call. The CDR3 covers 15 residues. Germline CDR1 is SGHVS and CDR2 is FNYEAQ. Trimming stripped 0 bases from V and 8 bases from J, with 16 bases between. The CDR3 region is CASSLAHLGSEGYTF. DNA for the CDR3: TGTGCCAGCAGCTTAGCCCATCTGGGCTCTGAAGGCTACACCTTC.

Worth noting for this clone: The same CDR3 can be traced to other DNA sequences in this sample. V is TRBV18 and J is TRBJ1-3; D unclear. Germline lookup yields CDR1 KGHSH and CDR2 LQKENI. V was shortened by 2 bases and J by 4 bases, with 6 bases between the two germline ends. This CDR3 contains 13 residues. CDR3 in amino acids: CASSPETGNTIYF. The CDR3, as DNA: TGTGCCAGCTCACCAGAAACGGGAAACACCATATATTTT.

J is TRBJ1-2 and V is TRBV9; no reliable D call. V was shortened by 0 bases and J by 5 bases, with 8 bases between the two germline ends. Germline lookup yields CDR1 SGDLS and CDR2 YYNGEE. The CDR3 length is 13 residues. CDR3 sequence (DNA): TGTGCCAGCAGCGTAGCTTCGGATTATGGCTACACCTTC. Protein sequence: CASSVASDYGYTF.

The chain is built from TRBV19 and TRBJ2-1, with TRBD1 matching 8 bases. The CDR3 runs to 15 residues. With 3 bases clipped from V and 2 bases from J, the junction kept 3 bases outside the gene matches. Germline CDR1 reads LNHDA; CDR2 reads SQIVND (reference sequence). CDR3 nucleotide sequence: TGTGCCAGTAGTATTGAGGACAGGGCCTACAATGAGCAGTTCTTC. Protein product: CASSIEDRAYNEQFF.

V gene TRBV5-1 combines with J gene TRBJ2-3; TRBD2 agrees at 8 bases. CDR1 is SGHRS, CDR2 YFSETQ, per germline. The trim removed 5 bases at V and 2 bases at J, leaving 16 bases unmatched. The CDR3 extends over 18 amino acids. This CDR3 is CASRVVAGPPQYTDTQYF. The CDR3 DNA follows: TGCGCCAGCAGGGTAGTAGCGGGGCCGCCGCAATACACAGATACGCAGTATTTT.

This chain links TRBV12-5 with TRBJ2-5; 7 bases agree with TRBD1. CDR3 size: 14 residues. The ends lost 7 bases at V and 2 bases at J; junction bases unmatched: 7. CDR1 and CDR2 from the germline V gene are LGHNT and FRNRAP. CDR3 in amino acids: CASAQGQLQETQYF. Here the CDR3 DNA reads TGTGCTAGTGCCCAGGGACAGCTACAAGAGACCCAGTACTTC.

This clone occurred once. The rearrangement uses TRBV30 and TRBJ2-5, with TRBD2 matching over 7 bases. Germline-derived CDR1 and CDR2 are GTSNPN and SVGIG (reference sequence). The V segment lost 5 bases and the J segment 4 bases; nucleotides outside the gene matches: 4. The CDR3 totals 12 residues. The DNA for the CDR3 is TGTGCCTGGGGGAGGGAAATAGAGACCCAGTACTTC. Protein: CAWGREIETQYF.

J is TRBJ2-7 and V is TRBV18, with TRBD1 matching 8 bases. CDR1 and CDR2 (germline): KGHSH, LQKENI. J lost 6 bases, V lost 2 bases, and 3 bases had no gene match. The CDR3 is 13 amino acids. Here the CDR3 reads CASSPWTGTEQYF. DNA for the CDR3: TGTGCCAGCTCACCATGGACAGGGACCGAGCAGTACTTC.

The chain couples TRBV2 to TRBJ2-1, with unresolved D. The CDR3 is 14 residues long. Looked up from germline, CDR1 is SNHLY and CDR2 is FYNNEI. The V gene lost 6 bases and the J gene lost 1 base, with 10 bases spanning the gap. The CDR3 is CASSPERSYNEQFF. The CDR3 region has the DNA TGTGCCAGCAGCCCCGAGAGATCCTACAATGAGCAGTTCTTC.

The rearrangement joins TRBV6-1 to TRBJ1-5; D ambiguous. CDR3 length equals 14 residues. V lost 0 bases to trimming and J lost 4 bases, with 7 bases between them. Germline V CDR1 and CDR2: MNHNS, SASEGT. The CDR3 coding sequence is TGTGCCAGCAGTGAAGCGTCAGGTAATCAGCCCCAGCATTTT. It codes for CASSEASGNQPQHF.

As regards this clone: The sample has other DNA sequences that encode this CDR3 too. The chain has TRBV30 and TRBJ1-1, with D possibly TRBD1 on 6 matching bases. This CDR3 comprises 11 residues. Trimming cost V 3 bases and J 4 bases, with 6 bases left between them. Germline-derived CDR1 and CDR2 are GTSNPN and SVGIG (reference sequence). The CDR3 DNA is TGTGCCTGGAGAGGGGGCACTGAAGCTTTCTTT. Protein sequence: CAWRGGTEAFF.

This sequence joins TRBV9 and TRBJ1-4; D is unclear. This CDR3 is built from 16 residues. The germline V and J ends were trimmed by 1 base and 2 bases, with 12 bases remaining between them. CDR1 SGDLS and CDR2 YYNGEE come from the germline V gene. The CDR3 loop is CASSVSLAGTNEKLFF. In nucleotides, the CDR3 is TGTGCCAGCAGCGTATCCTTGGCGGGGACTAATGAAAAACTGTTTTTT. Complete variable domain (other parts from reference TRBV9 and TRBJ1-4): DSGVTQTPKHLITATGQRVTLRCSPRSGDLSVYWYQQSLDQGLQFLIQYYNGEERAKGNILERFSAQQFPDLHSELNLSSLELGDSALYFCASSVSLAGTNEKLFFGSGTQLSVL.

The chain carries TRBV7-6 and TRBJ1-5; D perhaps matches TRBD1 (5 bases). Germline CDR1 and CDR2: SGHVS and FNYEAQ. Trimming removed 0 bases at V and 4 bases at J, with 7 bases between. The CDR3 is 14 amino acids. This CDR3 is CASSLAPGNQPQHF. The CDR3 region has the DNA TGTGCCAGCAGCTTAGCGCCAGGGAATCAGCCCCAGCATTTT. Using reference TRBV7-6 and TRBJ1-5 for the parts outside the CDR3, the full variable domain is GAGVSQSPRYKVTKRGQDVALRCDPISGHVSLYWYRQALGQGPEFLTYFNYEAQQDKSGLPNDRFSAERPEGSISTLTIQRTEQRDSAMYRCASSLAPGNQPQHFGDGTRLSIL.

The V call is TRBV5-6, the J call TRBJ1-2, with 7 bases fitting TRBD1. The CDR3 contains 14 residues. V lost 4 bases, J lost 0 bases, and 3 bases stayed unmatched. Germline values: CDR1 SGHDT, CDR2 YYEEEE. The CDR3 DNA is TGTGCCAGCAGCGGGGACAGCACTAACTATGGCTACACCTTC. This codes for CASSGDSTNYGYTF.

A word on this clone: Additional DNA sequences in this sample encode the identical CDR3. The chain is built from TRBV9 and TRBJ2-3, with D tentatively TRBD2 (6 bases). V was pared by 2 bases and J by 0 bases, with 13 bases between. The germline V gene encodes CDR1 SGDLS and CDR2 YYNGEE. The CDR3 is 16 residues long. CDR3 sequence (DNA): TGTGCCAGCAGCGTTGGCGGGAACCCTAGCACAGATACGCAGTATTTT. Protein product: CASSVGGNPSTDTQYF. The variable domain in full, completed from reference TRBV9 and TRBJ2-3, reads DSGVTQTPKHLITATGQRVTLRCSPRSGDLSVYWYQQSLDQGLQFLIQYYNGEERAKGNILERFSAQQFPDLHSELNLSSLELGDSALYFCASSVGGNPSTDTQYFGPGTRLTVL.

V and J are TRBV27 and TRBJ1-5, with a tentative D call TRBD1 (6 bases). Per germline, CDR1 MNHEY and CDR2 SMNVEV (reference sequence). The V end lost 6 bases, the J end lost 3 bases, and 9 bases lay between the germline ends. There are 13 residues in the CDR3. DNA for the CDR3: TGTGCCAGCAGGGGGACACTCAATCAGCCCCAGCATTTT. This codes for CASRGTLNQPQHF.

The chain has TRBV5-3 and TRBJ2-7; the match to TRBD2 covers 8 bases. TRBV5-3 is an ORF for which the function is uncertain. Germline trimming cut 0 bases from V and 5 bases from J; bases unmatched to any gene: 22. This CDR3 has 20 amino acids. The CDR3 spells CARSLAASGQGLISSHEQYF. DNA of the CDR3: TGTGCCAGAAGCTTGGCGGCTAGCGGGCAGGGTTTGATTTCGTCCCACGAGCAGTACTTC.

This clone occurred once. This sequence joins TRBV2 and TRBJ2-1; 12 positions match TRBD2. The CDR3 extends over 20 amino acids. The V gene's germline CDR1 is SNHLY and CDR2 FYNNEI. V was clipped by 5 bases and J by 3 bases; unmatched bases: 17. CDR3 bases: TGTGCCAGCAGTACCCGGGCTCGACTAGCGGGAGTGACTGGCTACAATGAGCAGTTCTTC. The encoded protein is CASSTRARLAGVTGYNEQFF. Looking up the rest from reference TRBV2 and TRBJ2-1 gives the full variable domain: EPEVTQTPSHQVTQMGQEVILRCVPISNHLYFYWYRQILGQKVEFLVSFYNNEISEKSEIFDDQFSVERPDGSNFTLKIRSTKLEDSAMYFCASSTRARLAGVTGYNEQFFGPGTRLTVL.

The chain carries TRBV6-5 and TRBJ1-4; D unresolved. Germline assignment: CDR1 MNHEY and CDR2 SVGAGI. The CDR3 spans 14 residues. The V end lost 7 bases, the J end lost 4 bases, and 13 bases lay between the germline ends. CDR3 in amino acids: CASTTGQINEKLFF. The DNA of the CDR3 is TGTGCCAGCACGACCGGGCAGATTAATGAAAAACTGTTTTTT.

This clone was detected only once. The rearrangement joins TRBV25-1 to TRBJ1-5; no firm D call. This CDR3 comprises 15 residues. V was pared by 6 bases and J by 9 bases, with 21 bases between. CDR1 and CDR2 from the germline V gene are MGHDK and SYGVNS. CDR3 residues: CASSPSGRIDRPQHF. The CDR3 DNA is TGTGCCAGCAGCCCGTCGGGCCGAATCGATCGGCCCCAGCATTTT.

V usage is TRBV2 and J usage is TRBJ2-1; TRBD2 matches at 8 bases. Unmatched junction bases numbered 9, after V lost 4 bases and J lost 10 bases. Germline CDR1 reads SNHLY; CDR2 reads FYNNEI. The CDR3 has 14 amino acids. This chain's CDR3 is CASSGEGSGTEQFF. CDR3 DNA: TGTGCCAGCAGTGGGGAGGGTAGCGGGACGGAGCAGTTCTTC.

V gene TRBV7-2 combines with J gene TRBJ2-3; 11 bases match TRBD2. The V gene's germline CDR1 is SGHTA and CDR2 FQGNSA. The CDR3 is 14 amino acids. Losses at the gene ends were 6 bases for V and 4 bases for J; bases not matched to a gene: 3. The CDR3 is CASRFSGRADTQYF. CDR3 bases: TGTGCCAGCAGGTTTAGCGGGAGGGCAGATACGCAGTATTTT.

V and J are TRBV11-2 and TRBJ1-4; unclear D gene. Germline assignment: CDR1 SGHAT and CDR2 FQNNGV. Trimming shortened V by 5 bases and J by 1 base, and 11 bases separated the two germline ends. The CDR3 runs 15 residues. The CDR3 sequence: CASSPLGLTNEKLFF. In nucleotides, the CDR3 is TGTGCCAGCAGCCCCCTGGGGTTAACTAATGAAAAACTGTTTTTT.

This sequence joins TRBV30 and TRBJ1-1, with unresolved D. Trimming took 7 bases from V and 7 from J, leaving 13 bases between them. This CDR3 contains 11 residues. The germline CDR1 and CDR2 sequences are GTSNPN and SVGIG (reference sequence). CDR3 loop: CASSVRSEAFF. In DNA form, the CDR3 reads TGTGCCTCCTCGGTAAGGAGTGAAGCTTTCTTT.

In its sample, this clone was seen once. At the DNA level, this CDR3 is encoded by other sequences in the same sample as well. This CDR3 reads CAISETGNTIYF. CDR3 nucleotides: TGTGCCATCAGTGAGACTGGAAACACCATATATTTT. The rearrangement uses TRBV10-3 and TRBJ1-3; D ambiguous. V lost 2 bases to trimming and J lost 2 bases, with 1 base between them. This CDR3 is built from 12 residues. CDR1 and CDR2 from the germline V gene are ENHRY and SYGVKD.